One and the same sample provided the 28 T cell receptor beta chains below, sequenced in a study of glioma-infiltrating T cells. The iRepertoire nested amplicon-rescue multiplex PCR amplified TCR alpha and beta CDR3s from RNA. TCRdb analysed the multiplex PCR reads with MiXCR anew, one entry per CDR3 protein. Of approximately 190,000 distinct CDR3 sequences in the sample, more than 30% were seen once. The sample was glioma tissue, nonneoplastic brain tissue, or PBMCs (not recorded which). Receptors were obtained from a human donor with low-grade glioma or glioblastoma, undergoing nonglioma brain surgery, or in good health (not recorded which).

This chain connects TRBV6-2 or TRBV6-3 to TRBJ1-5; D might be TRBD1 (6 bases). CDR1 and CDR2 from the germline V gene are MNHEY and SVGEGT. The CDR3 sequence is 15 residues long. V was clipped by 10 bases and J by 4 bases, with 20 bases between them. As DNA, the CDR3 is TGTGCCACCATCGCGGGGGGCACAGTTAATCAGCCCCAGCATTTT. Translated, it gives CATIAGGTVNQPQHF.

For this clonotype: Just one base apart from a much larger clone, this may be a read error. The chain uses TRBV7-9 and TRBJ1-2; D gene unclear. Trimming cost V 3 bases and J 5 bases, with 10 bases left between them. CDR3 length: 13 amino acids. Germline V CDR1 and CDR2: SEHNR, FQNEAQ (reference sequence). CDR3 in DNA: TGTGCCAGCAGCTTGAGTCTGGGTTATGGCTACACCTTC. The encoded protein is CASSLSLGYGYTF.

This clonotype was seen at least ten times. Here the CDR3 DNA reads TGCGCCAGCAGCCCTGGGACAGGAGGCACTGAAGCTTTCTTT. Its protein product is CASSPGTGGTEAFF. This rearrangement joins TRBV5-1 to TRBJ1-1, with 8 positions matching TRBD1. The J segment lost 4 bases and the V segment lost 4 bases, leaving 6 bases of the junction unmatched. The CDR3 has 14 amino acids. Germline loops: CDR1 SGHRS, CDR2 YFSETQ.

There are many counts of this clonotype. The chain has TRBV27 and TRBJ2-3; no clear D gene. This CDR3 comprises 13 residues. Germline CDR1 is MNHEY and CDR2 is SMNVEV (reference sequence). Deletions cut 3 bases from V and 1 base from J, with 5 bases between. CDR3 sequence: CASSFARTDTQYF. As DNA, the CDR3 is TGTGCCAGCAGTTTCGCGCGCACAGATACGCAGTATTTT.

The rearrangement joins TRBV12-3 or TRBV12-4 to TRBJ1-5; 11 bases are shared with TRBD1. Trimming removed 1 base from V and 3 bases from J; junction bases left unmatched: 8. CDR3 length equals 18 residues. The chain's CDR3 is CASSLGDRGRGDNQPQHF. The CDR3 DNA follows: TGTGCCAGCAGTTTAGGGGACAGGGGGAGAGGTGACAATCAGCCCCAGCATTTT.

The rearrangement uses TRBV5-1 and TRBJ2-5; 8 nucleotides align to TRBD2. Per the germline V gene, CDR1 is SGHRS and CDR2 is YFSETQ. The CDR3 loop spans 17 amino acids. V was pared by 3 bases and J by 5 bases, with 15 bases of the junction left unmatched. The CDR3 reads CASSSAGLSGGGETQYF. DNA of the CDR3: TGCGCCAGCAGCTCCGCCGGACTATCGGGAGGGGGTGAGACCCAGTACTTC. The whole variable domain, filled in from reference TRBV5-1 and TRBJ2-5, reads KAGVTQTPRYLIKTRGQQVTLSCSPISGHRSVSWYQQTPGQGLQFLFEYFSETQRNKGNFPGRFSGRQFSNSRSEMNVSTLELGDSALYLCASSSAGLSGGGETQYFGPGTRLLVL.

As concerns this clonotype: One junction end does not reproduce the germline sequence, and a read error may be involved. This chain joins TRBV7-2 and TRBJ2-1; 11 nucleotides align to TRBD1. The germline gives CDR1 SGHTA, CDR2 FQGNSA. CDR3 length: 20 residues. CDR3 sequence: CASSLGGGTGGLAVYNEQFF. CDR3 DNA: TGCGCCAGCAGCTTGGGGGGCGGGACAGGGGGACTAGCAGTGTACAATGAGCAGTTCTTC.

As regards this clonotype: Given a much more abundant clone one base away, this may be a read error. The chain uses TRBV11-2 and TRBJ2-1; TRBD1 aligns across 8 bases. The germline gives CDR1 SGHAT, CDR2 FQNNGV. CDR3 size: 16 residues. DNA of the CDR3: TGTGCCAGCAGCCCTAGCTGGACAGGGTACTACAATGCGCAGTTCTTC. Encoded protein: CASSPSWTGYYNAQFF.

As regards this clonotype: A much larger clone sits a single nucleotide away, making a read error possible. The CDR3 coding sequence is TGTGCCAGCAGCCAATACCGAGCCTACGAGCAGTACTTC. It encodes CASSQYRAYEQYF. The J gene is TRBJ2-7, the V gene TRBV14; no firm D call. In germline, CDR1 is SGHDN, CDR2 FVKESK. The CDR3 runs to 13 residues. Trimming took off 2 bases at V and 2 bases at J, with 7 bases between the two ends. Combining the CDR3 with reference TRBV14 and TRBJ2-7 gives the whole variable domain EAGVTQFPSHSVIEKGQTVTLRCDPISGHDNLYWYRRVMGKEIKFLLHFVKESKQDESGMPNNRFLAERTGGTYSTLKVQPAELEDSGVYFCASSQYRAYEQYFGPGTRLTVT.

At least ten counts were recorded for this clonotype. This CDR3 reads CASSWGHDYEQYF. The DNA of the CDR3 is TGTGCCAGCAGTTGGGGACATGATTACGAGCAGTACTTC. The chain has TRBV27 and TRBJ2-7; weak D call: TRBD1 (6 bases). There are 13 residues in the CDR3. Germline values: CDR1 MNHEY, CDR2 SMNVEV (reference sequence). With 4 bases removed from V and 4 bases from J, the gap between germline ends came to 11 bases.

As regards this clonotype: One base away lies a much larger clone, so this may be a sequencing read error. This chain joins TRBV4-1 and TRBJ1-4, with D tentatively TRBD1 (6 bases). Germline V lookup: CDR1 MGHRA, CDR2 YSYEKL. The V end lost 2 bases, the J end lost 13 bases, and 11 bases lay between the germline ends. This CDR3 comprises 12 residues. The CDR3 here is CASSQLGHPLFF. The DNA of the CDR3 is TGCGCCAGCAGCCAATTGGGACATCCACTGTTTTTT.

This clonotype occurred many times. This chain connects TRBV6-2 or TRBV6-3 to TRBJ1-3, with a tentative D call TRBD1 (6 bases). The CDR3 runs 14 residues. Germline loops: CDR1 MNHEY, CDR2 SVGEGT. Trimming stripped 6 bases from V and 0 bases from J, with 9 bases between. The CDR3 region is CASSDRTSGNTIYF. The DNA of the CDR3 is TGTGCCAGCAGCGACAGGACCTCTGGAAACACCATATATTTT.

The CDR3 sequence: CSDRRDSNSPLHF. In nucleotides, the CDR3 is TGCAGTGATAGGAGGGACAGCAATTCACCCCTCCACTTT. The chain is built from TRBV20-1 and TRBJ1-6, with 7 nucleotides matching TRBD1. The trim removed 7 bases at V and 7 bases at J, leaving 7 bases unmatched. Germline-derived CDR1 and CDR2 are DFQATT and SNEGSKA (reference sequence). This CDR3 region has 13 residues.

This clonotype has ten or more counts. The chain employs TRBV6-5 and TRBJ2-1, with 7 bases matching TRBD2. The CDR3 runs 16 residues. V dropped 0 bases and J dropped 8; count of bases not matched to a gene: 10. Per the germline V gene, CDR1 is MNHEY and CDR2 is SVGAGI. CDR3 sequence reads: CASSYSSGILGDEQFF. DNA for the CDR3: TGTGCCAGCAGTTACTCCAGCGGGATCCTCGGGGATGAGCAGTTCTTC.

This clonotype was found many times. The V call is TRBV19, the J call TRBJ1-6, with 8 bases fitting TRBD1. This CDR3 region has 16 residues. CDR1 and CDR2 (germline): LNHDA, SQIVND (reference sequence). Unmatched junction bases numbered 9, after V lost 6 bases and J lost 5 bases. The CDR3 region is CASRTAGGANNSPLHF. CDR3 DNA sequence: TGTGCCAGTAGAACCGCAGGGGGCGCGAATAATTCACCCCTCCACTTT.

At least ten counts were recorded for this clonotype. The chain is built from TRBV6-2 or TRBV6-3 and TRBJ2-7; D remains unclear. V was shortened by 0 bases and J by 0 bases, with 9 bases between the two germline ends. Germline CDR1 reads MNHEY; CDR2 reads SVGEGT. The CDR3 contains 15 residues. For the CDR3, the DNA is TGTGCCAGCAGTTACTCGGCCATGAGCTCCTACGAGCAGTACTTC. Translation gives CASSYSAMSSYEQYF.

The J gene is TRBJ2-7, the V gene TRBV2, with 7 positions matching TRBD1. Germline assignment: CDR1 SNHLY and CDR2 FYNNEI. The CDR3 is 18 amino acids. V lost 0 bases to trimming and J lost 1 base; unmatched junction nucleotides: 12. CDR3 region: CASSEALQTGQVSYEQYF. The CDR3 bases are TGTGCCAGCAGTGAAGCGCTTCAGACTGGACAGGTTTCCTACGAGCAGTACTTC.

This clonotype appeared a single time. A much larger clone is a single base away; this may be a read error. The chain joins TRBV7-2 to TRBJ2-1; 11 bases map to TRBD2. V lost 8 bases and J lost 4; bases outside the gene matches: 7. The CDR3 contains 15 residues. Germline V gene sequence: CDR1 SGHTA, CDR2 FQGNSA. The CDR3 nucleotides are TGTGCCAGCGGCTCGACTAGCGGGAATTACAATGAGCAGTTCTTC. Its protein is CASGSTSGNYNEQFF.

V and J are TRBV3-1 and TRBJ2-3; 10 bases match TRBD2. J lost 6 bases, V lost 4 bases, and 13 bases had no gene match. CDR1 is LGHDT and CDR2 is YNNKEL in the germline V gene (reference sequence). The CDR3 extends over 17 amino acids. The CDR3 DNA sequence: TGTGCCAGCAGCCCAGCGGGGGGGGCGGCCTCACGGGATACGCAGTATTTT. Its translation: CASSPAGGAASRDTQYF.

Of note for this clonotype: Being one base from a much bigger clone, this may be a read error. This chain connects TRBV5-1 to TRBJ2-3; D gene uncertain. Trimming took off 3 bases at V and 2 bases at J, with 13 bases between the two ends. The CDR3 covers 15 residues. In germline, CDR1 is SGHRS, CDR2 YFSETQ. The CDR3 bases are TGCGCCAGCAGCTGGATAGAAGAAATCACAGATACGCAGTATTTT. Protein sequence: CASSWIEEITDTQYF.

J is TRBJ1-2 and V is TRBV3-1; D gene unclear. The CDR3 totals 15 residues. The V end was cut by 0 bases, the J end by 4 bases, with 12 bases between. Germline CDR1 reads LGHDT; CDR2 reads YNNKEL (reference sequence). DNA of the CDR3: TGTGCCAGCAGCCAAGAGTTGGCAGGCACCTATGGCTACACCTTC. This encodes CASSQELAGTYGYTF.

Only a few counts were recorded for this clonotype. This sequence joins TRBV4-2 and TRBJ2-7; 10 positions match TRBD2. Germline assignment: CDR1 LGHNA and CDR2 YNFKEQ. Trimming cost V 0 bases and J 6 bases; bases outside gene matches: 17. The CDR3 spans 19 residues. The CDR3 region has the DNA TGTGCCAGCAGCCAAGAGTATTCCTCCGGTACTAAGCGGGAGGGCGAGCAGTACTTC. Translating gives CASSQEYSSGTKREGEQYF.

This clonotype was recorded many times. V is TRBV28 and J is TRBJ2-7; D perhaps matches TRBD2 (6 bases). V lost 4 bases to trimming and J lost 0 bases, with 10 bases between them. The germline gives CDR1 MDHEN, CDR2 SYDVKM. The CDR3 is 14 residues long. The CDR3 region has the DNA TGTGCCAGCAGTTCTCTAGCGCCCTCCTACGAGCAGTACTTC. Residues: CASSSLAPSYEQYF.

This clonotype was observed many times. The J gene is TRBJ2-1, the V gene TRBV19, with 7 bases identical to TRBD2. There are 12 residues in the CDR3. The V and J ends lost 5 bases and 10 bases, in that order; junction bases with no gene match: 5. CDR1 and CDR2 (germline): LNHDA, SQIVND (reference sequence). Written as DNA, the CDR3 is TGTGCCAGTAGTGCGGGAGTAGGGGAGCAGTTCTTC. Translated: CASSAGVGEQFF.

This clonotype occurred many times. The J gene is TRBJ2-3, the V gene TRBV2; 9 nucleotides align to TRBD1. This CDR3 region has 15 residues. The trim removed 3 bases at V and 4 bases at J, leaving 5 bases unmatched. Germline V gene data show CDR1 as SNHLY and CDR2 as FYNNEI. CDR3 DNA: TGTGCCAGCAGTGACTTGGACAGGGGCGCAGATACGCAGTATTTT. Protein sequence: CASSDLDRGADTQYF.

This clonotype was observed many times. The rearrangement joins TRBV3-1 to TRBJ1-1; weak D call: TRBD1 (5 bases). The CDR3 is made up of 16 amino acids. The V gene lost 0 bases and the J gene lost 5 bases, with 16 bases spanning the gap. Germline V gene sequence: CDR1 LGHDT, CDR2 YNNKEL (reference sequence). The CDR3 DNA is TGTGCCAGCAGCCAAGATTGGATTCCGGGGGGAACTGAAGCTTTCTTT. It translates to CASSQDWIPGGTEAFF.

The genes are TRBV5-1 and TRBJ2-7, with 8 bases fitting TRBD2. CDR3 size: 15 residues. V shed 7 bases, J shed 5 bases, and the junction held 14 bases outside the gene matches. Germline values: CDR1 SGHRS, CDR2 YFSETQ. CDR3 sequence: CASRRTQAGVNEQYF. The CDR3 nucleotides read TGCGCCAGCCGCCGGACCCAAGCGGGAGTTAACGAGCAGTACTTC.

The J gene is TRBJ2-3, the V gene TRBV4-2, with TRBD1 matching 9 bases. The CDR3 totals 17 residues. The V gene's germline CDR1 is LGHNA and CDR2 YNFKEQ. V was clipped by 3 bases and J by 2 bases; unmatched bases: 9. CDR3 loop: CASSHRQGEANTDTQYF. The CDR3 bases are TGTGCCAGCAGCCACAGACAGGGGGAGGCCAACACAGATACGCAGTATTTT.